These 2 T cell receptor beta chains originate from one sample sequenced in a study of control samples from healthy donors and cancer patients. TCRdb's table, derived via immunoSEQ multiplex PCR, lists solely in-frame clones and lacks some. The table shows about 85,000 clones, with around nine tenths occurring only once. The sequencing input was blood. These receptors came from a woman aged 60-75 years in good health.

The gene calls are TRBV5-6 and TRBJ2-5; D gene unclear. CDR1 and CDR2 (germline): SGHDT, YYEEEE. CDR3 size: 11 residues. V lost 2 bases, J lost 6 bases, and 5 bases lay in between. The CDR3 nucleotides read TGTGCCAGCAGCTTCTCCCAGACCCAGTACTTC. It specifies CASSFSQTQYF. Looking up the rest from reference TRBV5-6 and TRBJ2-5 gives the full variable domain: DAGVTQSPTHLIKTRGQQVTLRCSPKSGHDTVSWYQQALGQGPQFIFQYYEEEERQRGNFPDRFSGHQFPNYSSELNVNALLLGDSALYLCASSFSQTQYFGPGTRLLVL.

CDR3 DNA sequence: TGTGCCAGCAGCTCCGGCGTCGGGACAGGGGCGGCCCAGTACTTC. This gives the protein CASSSGVGTGAAQYF. The chain uses TRBV7-2 and TRBJ2-5; 10 bases are shared with TRBD1. Unmatched junction bases numbered 11, after V lost 4 bases and J lost 9 bases. The germline V gene encodes CDR1 SGHTA and CDR2 FQGNSA. CDR3 length equals 15 residues.